This is a list of T cell receptor beta chains from one sample in a study of T cell responses to AZD1222 COVID-19 vaccine. Some clones are missing from TCRdb's copy, which holds only in-frame ones; the method was immunoSEQ multiplex PCR. The sample lists roughly 120,000 clones, about nine tenths seen once, with roughly 7% in the top ten. The sample consisted of peripheral blood, taken on day 0 of AZD1222 vaccination. These receptors all stem from an adult in good health. Both conserved end residues are part of each CDR3. The D gene is left open where the match is weak. Size values are once, few and many counts, or a class for expanded clones, and some rows have none.

DNA	CDR3	J	V	D	length	size
TGTGCCAGCAGCGTAGTGGGGGGTGGTGAGCAGTTCTTC	CASSVVGGGEQFF	TRBJ2-1	TRBV9	.	13	.
TGCGCCAGCAGCCCGTTCGGTCGACAGAATACGGGGAAACTGTTTTTT	CASSPFGRQNTGKLFF	TRBJ1-4	TRBV4-1	.	16	.
TGCGCCAGCAGCCCCAGCGGGGCGAACACCGGGGAGCTGTTTTTT	CASSPSGANTGELFF	TRBJ2-2	TRBV5-1	TRBD2	15	.
TGTGCCAGCGTAGGGGGGGTTAGCGCTGAAGCTTTCTTT	CASVGGVSAEAFF	TRBJ1-1	TRBV19	.	13	.
TGTGCCAGCAGTGAAGCGAGCAATCAGCCCCAGCATTTT	CASSEASNQPQHF	TRBJ1-5	TRBV6-1	.	13	.
TGTGCCAGCAGTTTTACCTCCTACGAGCAGTACTTC	CASSFTSYEQYF	TRBJ2-7	TRBV12-3/TRBV12-4	.	12	.
TGCGCCAGCAGCTATGGGACAGAAGACAATGAGCAGTTCTTC	CASSYGTEDNEQFF	TRBJ2-1	TRBV5-1	TRBD1	14	.
TGTGCCAGCAGCTTATCGTTGGAGAACACCATATATTTT	CASSLSLENTIYF	TRBJ1-3	TRBV7-2	.	13	.
TGTGCCAGCAGTTCCGGGAGGATCAATCAGCCCCAGCATTTT	CASSSGRINQPQHF	TRBJ1-5	TRBV6-2/TRBV6-3	.	14	once
TGCGCCAGCAGCTTGGAATATCAGGGGGAAGGCGAGCAGTACTTC	CASSLEYQGEGEQYF	TRBJ2-7	TRBV5-1	TRBD1	15	.
TGTGCCAGCACCCCCCTCAATACGCAGTATTTT	CASTPLNTQYF	TRBJ2-3	TRBV12-3/TRBV12-4	.	11	.
TGTGCCAGCAGCCGGCAGGGAAGCGCAACTAATGAAAAACTGTTTTTT	CASSRQGSATNEKLFF	TRBJ1-4	TRBV9	.	16	.
TGTGCCAGCAGCCATACTAGCCCCGGTATTTACAATGAGCAGTTCTTC	CASSHTSPGIYNEQFF	TRBJ2-1	TRBV3-1/TRBV3-2	.	16	.
TGCAGTGCTAGTCAATACAGGACTGAAGCTTTCTTT	CSASQYRTEAFF	TRBJ1-1	TRBV20-1	.	12	.
TGTGCCAGCAGCTTAGCGAGAGGGTACCAAGAGACCCAGTACTTC	CASSLARGYQETQYF	TRBJ2-5	TRBV7-9	.	15	.
TGTGCCAGTAGCGCGGGACAGTCTTCCTACAATGAGCAGTTCTTC	CASSAGQSSYNEQFF	TRBJ2-1	TRBV2	.	15	.
TGCGCCAGCAGCCGGGGAAGCGGCGGGGGTGAGACCCAGTACTTC	CASSRGSGGGETQYF	TRBJ2-5	TRBV4-3	TRBD2	15	.
TGCGCCAGCAGCTTCACCTCCTGGGTCGGGACAGGGGGCAATTCACCCCTCCACTTT	CASSFTSWVGTGGNSPLHF	TRBJ1-6	TRBV5-1	TRBD1	19	.
TGTGCCAGCAATCCGGGACAGGGGCTCTATGGCTACACCTTC	CASNPGQGLYGYTF	TRBJ1-2	TRBV6-5	TRBD1	14	few
TGCGCCAGCAGCTCAACCGGGACAGGGTCAAATCAGCCCCAGCATTTT	CASSSTGTGSNQPQHF	TRBJ1-5	TRBV5-1	TRBD1	16	.
TGTGCCAGCAGCCCCCCCTTCCCCCAGCCCCAGCATTTT	CASSPPFPQPQHF	TRBJ1-5	TRBV7-8	.	13	once
TGTGCCAGCAGCCCGTGGGACAGGTCCTACGAGCAGTACTTC	CASSPWDRSYEQYF	TRBJ2-7	TRBV5-4	TRBD1	14	.
TGTGCCGGAGGCAGTTCCGAAGCTTTCTTT	CAGGSSEAFF	TRBJ1-1	TRBV30	.	10	.
TGTGCCAGTAGTATGGCAAGAAGTTCCTACGAGCAGTACTTC	CASSMARSSYEQYF	TRBJ2-7	TRBV19	.	14	.
TGTGCCTGGAGTAGGAATTGGAGAACTGAAGCTTTCTTT	CAWSRNWRTEAFF	TRBJ1-1	TRBV30	.	13	.
TGTGCCAGCCGGGACGGCAACCAAGAGACCCAGTACTTC	CASRDGNQETQYF	TRBJ2-5	TRBV6-5	.	13	.
TGTGCCAGCAGCCAGGGACAGGCGCTGAACACTGAAGCTTTCTTT	CASSQGQALNTEAFF	TRBJ1-1	TRBV11-2	TRBD1	15	.
TGTGCCAGTACCTCGGGACAGGGCCGTAGCAATCAGCCCCAGCATTTT	CASTSGQGRSNQPQHF	TRBJ1-5	TRBV19	TRBD1	16	few
TGTGCCAGCTCAAAAGAGGGGACCGCGAACACTGAAGCTTTCTTT	CASSKEGTANTEAFF	TRBJ1-1	TRBV18	.	15	.
TGTGCCAGCAGTTCAGGGGAGGGGGTCTACGAGCAGTACTTC	CASSSGEGVYEQYF	TRBJ2-7	TRBV27	.	14	.
TGTGCCAGCGGGGCAGGGGGCTCCACCCTCCACTTT	CASGAGGSTLHF	TRBJ1-6	TRBV2	TRBD1	12	.
TGTGCCAGCAGCCTTCGGTTTGAAGCTTTCTTT	CASSLRFEAFF	TRBJ1-1	TRBV12-3/TRBV12-4	.	11	.
TGCGCCAGCAGCTTGGCGTCAGGAGGGGTAGATACGCAGTATTTT	CASSLASGGVDTQYF	TRBJ2-3	TRBV5-1	.	15	.
TGTGCCTGGAGTGAACAGGGCCGTCAGCCCCAGCATTTT	CAWSEQGRQPQHF	TRBJ1-5	TRBV30	.	13	.
TGCAGCGTTGTAGTGGGGGTCCATTACAATGAGCAGTTCTTC	CSVVVGVHYNEQFF	TRBJ2-1	TRBV29-1	.	14	.
TGCGCCAGCAGTGAGATAGGGGCTGAAGCTTTCTTT	CASSEIGAEAFF	TRBJ1-1	TRBV10-2	.	12	.
TGTGCCAGCAGCTTAGGACTAGCGGGATACACCGGGGAGCTGTTTTTT	CASSLGLAGYTGELFF	TRBJ2-2	TRBV7-2	TRBD2	16	.
TGTGCCAGCAGCTTAGTGGGGACAGAGAGCAATCAGCCCCAGCATTTT	CASSLVGTESNQPQHF	TRBJ1-5	TRBV7-2	TRBD1	16	.
TGTGCCAGCGCCCGGGCAGGGCAGATCGCAGATACGCAGTATTTT	CASARAGQIADTQYF	TRBJ2-3	TRBV7-9	.	15	.
TGTGCCAGTACCTACGGAAGGGCTTATAATTCACCCCTCCACTTT	CASTYGRAYNSPLHF	TRBJ1-6	TRBV19	.	15	.
TGTGCCAGCAGTGAATGGGACAGGGAGTCTGGCTATGGCTACACCTTC	CASSEWDRESGYGYTF	TRBJ1-2	TRBV2	TRBD1	16	.
TGTGCCAGCAGCTTACGGGGGACTCCCACAGATACGCAGTATTTT	CASSLRGTPTDTQYF	TRBJ2-3	TRBV5-6	.	15	.
TGTGCCAGCAGGGACGCTGGGGCCAACGTCCTGACTTTC	CASRDAGANVLTF	TRBJ2-6	TRBV12-3/TRBV12-4	.	13	few
TGTGCCAGTAGTATGACCGGGGCCCGGGGCAATCAGCCCCAGCATTTT	CASSMTGARGNQPQHF	TRBJ1-5	TRBV19	.	16	.
TGTGCCAGCAGCCAACTTAAAATGAGTCTTGGGCGGGGGCTGGATTCACCCCTCCACTTT	CASSQLKMSLGRGLDSPLHF	TRBJ1-6	TRBV4-2	.	20	.
TGCGCCAGCAGACGGACAGGGGGGGAGGATGGCTACACCTTC	CASRRTGGEDGYTF	TRBJ1-2	TRBV5-1	TRBD1	14	once
TGTGCCAGCATCTCCAGACTAGCGGGGCCAGATACGCAGTATTTT	CASISRLAGPDTQYF	TRBJ2-3	TRBV6-6	TRBD2	15	once
TGTGCCAGCAGTGAAGCAGGGGGCACTGAAGCTTTCTTT	CASSEAGGTEAFF	TRBJ1-1	TRBV2	.	13	.
TGTGCCAGCTCACCAAGGGACAGGGGATCGCCCCAGCATTTT	CASSPRDRGSPQHF	TRBJ1-5	TRBV18	TRBD1	14	.
TGCGCCAGCAGTGAAGACAGGGACTATGGCTACACCTTC	CASSEDRDYGYTF	TRBJ1-2	TRBV10-1	TRBD1	13	.
TGTGCCAGCAGTGAAGCGCTCGGGGGGCTTTCACCCCTCCACTTT	CASSEALGGLSPLHF	TRBJ1-6	TRBV6-1	.	15	.